This passage covers 25 T cell receptor beta chains from one sample sequenced in a study of blood T cells in healthy people across ages. Through a sample-barcoded 5' primer and a J-beta primer mix, a second PCR was run for 7 to 11 cycles. TCRdb re-called the 5' RACE reads through MiXCR, storing one row per CDR3 protein. This sample has around 990,000 distinct CDR3 sequences, with about two fifths found just once. The sequencing input was blood. These receptor sequences come from a man aged 18 to 35 in good health.

This clonotype was counted a single time. The chain employs TRBV6-6 and TRBJ2-6; the D gene is possibly TRBD1 (6 bases). The germline V gene encodes CDR1 MNHNY and CDR2 SVGAGI (reference sequence). This CDR3 spans 15 amino acids. Trimming took 6 bases from V and 1 from J, leaving 10 bases between them. DNA for the CDR3: TGTGCCAGCAGAACAGGGCTATCTGGGGCCAACGTCCTGACTTTC. It translates to CASRTGLSGANVLTF.

This chain links TRBV3-1 with TRBJ2-1, with TRBD2 matching over 8 bases. The length of the CDR3 is 14 residues. Germline CDR1 LGHDT, CDR2 YNNKEL (reference sequence). V lost 2 bases, J lost 7 bases, and 4 bases stayed unmatched. CDR3 in DNA: TGTGCCAGCAGCCAACTAGCGGGCCCTAATGAGCAGTTCTTC. Protein product: CASSQLAGPNEQFF.

The CDR3 loop reads CASSLVVGGRKGPRPNTEAFF. CDR3 bases: TGTGCCAGCAGCTTAGTAGTTGGGGGGCGCAAGGGCCCCCGACCCAACACTGAAGCTTTCTTT. The rearrangement links TRBV11-2 to TRBJ1-1, with a weak D call TRBD1 (6 bases). With 1 base removed from V and 2 bases from J, the gap between germline ends came to 29 bases. This CDR3 has 21 amino acids. CDR1 SGHAT and CDR2 FQNNGV come from the germline V gene.

The J gene is TRBJ1-1, the V gene TRBV7-6; D is undetermined. Trimming removed 7 bases at V and 0 bases at J, with 9 bases between. This CDR3 is built from 13 residues. Germline V gene sequence: CDR1 SGHVS, CDR2 FNYEAQ. The CDR3 protein is CASTPNMNTEAFF. The DNA for the CDR3 is TGTGCCAGCACCCCAAACATGAACACTGAAGCTTTCTTT.

This chain links TRBV7-9 with TRBJ2-2; D may be TRBD1 or TRBD2 (5 bases each). This CDR3 region has 13 residues. The V gene's germline CDR1 is SEHNR and CDR2 FQNEAQ (reference sequence). Deletions cut 8 bases from V and 6 bases from J, with 13 bases between. In nucleotides, the CDR3 is TGTGCCAGCGGACCTTCGGGACCCGGGGAGCTGTTTTTT. This codes for CASGPSGPGELFF. Full variable domain (missing parts from reference TRBV7-9 and TRBJ2-2): DTGVSQNPRHKITKRGQNVTFRCDPISEHNRLYWYRQTLGQGPEFLTYFQNEAQLEKSRLLSDRFSAERPKGSFSTLEIQRTEQGDSAMYLCASGPSGPGELFFGEGSRLTVL.

The chain couples TRBV6-5 to TRBJ1-2, with TRBD1 matching 7 bases. The CDR3 contains 13 residues. The V gene's germline CDR1 is MNHEY and CDR2 SVGAGI. The V segment lost 6 bases and the J segment 8 bases; nucleotides outside the gene matches: 9. The CDR3 loop reads CASSPTGTRGYTF. CDR3 DNA: TGTGCCAGCAGCCCGACAGGGACTAGAGGCTACACCTTC.

This clonotype was seen only a few times. The CDR3 reads CASSLFSRGGSNEQFF. The CDR3 DNA is TGTGCCAGCAGTTTATTCTCGCGGGGGGGCTCCAATGAGCAGTTCTTC. The V and J genes are TRBV27 and TRBJ2-1, with TRBD2 matching 9 bases. V gave up 1 base and J gave up 6 bases; unmatched junction bases: 7. In germline, CDR1 is MNHEY, CDR2 SMNVEV (reference sequence). This CDR3 is built from 16 residues.

J is TRBJ2-3 and V is TRBV20-1, with 13 nucleotides matching TRBD2. The CDR3 is 21 amino acids. J gave up 2 bases and V 3 bases, and 20 bases lay outside the gene matches. CDR1 and CDR2 (germline): DFQATT, SNEGSKA (reference sequence). The CDR3 DNA sequence: TGCAGTGCTAGGGCCCCGGTGAGCGGCAGAACTAGCGGGGGGGCCACAGATACGCAGTATTTT. As protein: CSARAPVSGRTSGGATDTQYF.

Only one count was recorded for this clonotype. The chain couples TRBV14 to TRBJ1-1; 7 bases are a match to TRBD1. V lost 0 bases, J lost 8 bases, and 6 bases stayed unmatched. CDR1 is SGHDN, CDR2 FVKESK, per germline. This CDR3 spans 14 amino acids. The CDR3 nucleotides read TGTGCCAGCAGCCAAGAGAGGGGGCCCAGGGAAGCTTTCTTT. Amino acids: CASSQERGPREAFF.

The chain joins TRBV20-1 to TRBJ2-3, with 7 bases identical to TRBD1. The V gene's germline CDR1 is DFQATT and CDR2 SNEGSKA (reference sequence). This CDR3 has 14 residues. The junction had 6 bases not matched to a gene; V was cut back by 3 bases and J by 3 bases. CDR3 coding DNA: TGCAGTGCTAGGCTGAGACAGGGTACAGATACGCAGTATTTT. This sequence encodes CSARLRQGTDTQYF.

Only a few counts were recorded for this clonotype. The chain links TRBV28 to TRBJ2-1; possibly TRBD1 or TRBD2 for D (5 bases each). Germline V lookup: CDR1 MDHEN, CDR2 SYDVKM. V was cut by 7 bases and J by 0 bases, with 19 bases left in between. The CDR3 consists of 17 residues. CDR3 bases: TGTGCCAGCACCGTAACTCTAGCAGGGAGCTCCTACAATGAGCAGTTCTTC. Protein product: CASTVTLAGSSYNEQFF. The full variable domain, with the rest looked up from reference TRBV28 and TRBJ2-1, is DVKVTQSSRYLVKRTGEKVFLECVQDMDHENMFWYRQDPGLGLRLIYFSYDVKMKEKGDIPEGYSVSREKKERFSLILESASTNQTSMYLCASTVTLAGSSYNEQFFGPGTRLTVL.

The chain couples TRBV6-6 to TRBJ2-7, with D possibly being TRBD1 (5 bases). The CDR3 has 16 residues. V was trimmed by 5 bases and J by 0 bases, leaving 17 bases between them. Germline V CDR1 and CDR2: MNHNY, SVGAGI (reference sequence). CDR3 DNA sequence: TGTGCCAGCAGTAAACCCGACAGTACTTTCTCCTACGAGCAGTACTTC. The encoded protein is CASSKPDSTFSYEQYF.

This clonotype occurred a few times. CDR3 DNA: TGCGCCAGCAGCGTAGCGGTTGGCTACAATGAGCAGTTCTTC. Its protein is CASSVAVGYNEQFF. The V and J genes are TRBV5-1 and TRBJ2-1; D possibly corresponds to TRBD2 (6 bases). Germline V gives CDR1 SGHRS, CDR2 YFSETQ. Trimming removed 4 bases from V and 3 bases from J, with 11 bases in between. The CDR3 length is 14 residues. Using reference TRBV5-1 and TRBJ2-1 for the parts outside the CDR3, the full variable domain is KAGVTQTPRYLIKTRGQQVTLSCSPISGHRSVSWYQQTPGQGLQFLFEYFSETQRNKGNFPGRFSGRQFSNSRSEMNVSTLELGDSALYLCASSVAVGYNEQFFGPGTRLTVL.

There are a few counts of this clonotype. J is TRBJ1-2 and V is TRBV20-1, with 7 bases fitting TRBD1. This CDR3 has 14 residues. The J segment lost 1 base and the V segment lost 6 bases, leaving 8 bases of the junction unmatched. Germline CDR1 reads DFQATT; CDR2 reads SNEGSKA (reference sequence). Here the CDR3 reads CSATTGQYNYGYTF. The DNA of the CDR3 is TGCAGTGCCACTACGGGACAGTATAACTATGGCTACACCTTC.

The sample holds a few counts of this clonotype. The J gene is TRBJ2-5, the V gene TRBV7-2; D not certain. The CDR3 runs to 15 residues. The germline gives CDR1 SGHTA, CDR2 FQGNSA. V was trimmed by 1 base and J by 4 bases, leaving 13 bases between them. CDR3 DNA: TGTGCCAGCAGCTTAGGGGGTTACGGTTCAGAGACCCAGTACTTC. Protein product: CASSLGGYGSETQYF.

The chain recombines TRBV4-2 with TRBJ2-1; a possible D gene is TRBD2 (5 bases). The germline CDR1 and CDR2 sequences are LGHNA and YNFKEQ. This CDR3 region has 15 residues. V dropped 1 base and J dropped 4 bases, with 11 bases sitting between them. The CDR3 DNA follows: TGTGCCAGCAGCCAAGCCAGCGGAACTTACAATGAGCAGTTCTTC. Translated: CASSQASGTYNEQFF.

A remark on this clonotype: An end of the junction does not agree with germline; a read error may underlie this. The gene calls are TRBV7-9 and TRBJ1-1, with D possibly matching TRBD1 (6 bases). CDR1 and CDR2 (germline): SEHNR, FQNEAQ (reference sequence). This CDR3 is 14 amino acids long. Here the CDR3 DNA reads TGTACCAGCAGCCCTACAGGGATGAACACTGAAGCTTTCTTT. This sequence encodes CTSSPTGMNTEAFF.

The rearrangement uses TRBV5-1 and TRBJ1-1; D remains ambiguous. The V gene's germline CDR1 is SGHRS and CDR2 YFSETQ. Trimming pared 1 base from V and 11 bases from J, leaving 12 bases between. This CDR3 is built from 12 residues. The CDR3 region is CASSLPPGVAFF. The CDR3 DNA sequence: TGCGCCAGCAGCTTGCCGCCCGGTGTGGCTTTCTTT.

Details on this clonotype: Germline is not matched at one junction end, which may reflect a read error. The chain links TRBV6-2 or TRBV6-3 to TRBJ1-1; D is undetermined. The CDR3 contains 11 residues. CDR1 and CDR2 (germline): MNHEY, SVGEGT. The CDR3 coding sequence is TGTACCAGCAGTTACTCCGGTGAAGCTTTCTTT. Protein sequence: CTSSYSGEAFF.

This chain connects TRBV5-6 to TRBJ2-2; no definite D call. The CDR3 has 13 residues. Germline loops: CDR1 SGHDT, CDR2 YYEEEE. V was cut by 3 bases and J by 4 bases, with 7 bases left in between. The DNA of the CDR3 is TGTGCCAGCAGCTCTCCGGGCACCGGGGAGCTGTTTTTT. Its protein product is CASSSPGTGELFF.

This clonotype was counted only a few times. The rearrangement links TRBV6-2 or TRBV6-3 to TRBJ2-5; D gene ambiguous. V gave up 6 bases and J gave up 11 bases, with 19 bases separating them. The CDR3 totals 13 residues. The germline CDR1 and CDR2 sequences are MNHEY and SVGEGT. CDR3 nucleotides: TGTGCCAGCAGGGTGGTCTACATGAGTGAGCAGTACTTC. Translation gives CASRVVYMSEQYF.

The chain recombines TRBV9 with TRBJ1-2; TRBD1 aligns across 8 bases. This CDR3 is 15 amino acids long. The germline V gene encodes CDR1 SGDLS and CDR2 YYNGEE. Losses at the gene ends were 4 bases for V and 3 bases for J; bases not matched to a gene: 8. The CDR3 DNA sequence: TGTGCCAGCAGCCAGACAGGGGTCGGCGACTATGGCTACACCTTC. This translates into CASSQTGVGDYGYTF.

The V and J genes are TRBV9 and TRBJ2-4, with 7 bases matching TRBD2. The CDR3 covers 14 residues. CDR1 is SGDLS and CDR2 is YYNGEE in the germline V gene. V shed 0 bases, J shed 13 bases, and the junction held 10 bases outside the gene matches. The CDR3 bases are TGTGCCAGCAGCGTAGACGGGGGGAAGAGAGAGCAGTACTTC. It encodes CASSVDGGKREQYF. Combining the CDR3 with reference TRBV9 and TRBJ2-4 gives the whole variable domain DSGVTQTPKHLITATGQRVTLRCSPRSGDLSVYWYQQSLDQGLQFLIQYYNGEERAKGNILERFSAQQFPDLHSELNLSSLELGDSALYFCASSVDGGKREQYFGAGTRLSVL.

The chain is built from TRBV28 and TRBJ1-5; D may be TRBD1 (5 bases). This CDR3 has 14 residues. Germline V gene sequence: CDR1 MDHEN, CDR2 SYDVKM. The ends were cut back, 7 bases at V and 2 bases at J, with 12 bases in the middle. The CDR3 coding sequence is TGTGCCAGCAATGGGGGGTCGGGCAATCAGCCCCAGCATTTT. It specifies CASNGGSGNQPQHF.

This rearrangement joins TRBV4-2 to TRBJ2-3, with TRBD1 identical over 7 bases. This CDR3 is built from 15 residues. Germline V gives CDR1 LGHNA, CDR2 YNFKEQ. V was clipped by 0 bases and J by 7 bases; unmatched bases: 7. The CDR3, as DNA: TGTGCCAGCAGCCAAGAGCGACAGGGCAGAAATACGCAGTATTTT. Translating gives CASSQERQGRNTQYF.